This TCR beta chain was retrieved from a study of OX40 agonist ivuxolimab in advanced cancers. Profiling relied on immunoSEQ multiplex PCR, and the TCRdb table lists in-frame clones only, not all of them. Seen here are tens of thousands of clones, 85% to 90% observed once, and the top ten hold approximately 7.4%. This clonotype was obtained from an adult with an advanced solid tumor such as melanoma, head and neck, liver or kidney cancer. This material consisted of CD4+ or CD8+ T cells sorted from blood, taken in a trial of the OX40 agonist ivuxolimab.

CDR3 loop: CASSYLSGGGGNTIYF. The CDR3 region has the DNA TGTGCCAGCAGTTACCTTTCAGGAGGGGGAGGAAACACCATATATTTT. The gene calls are TRBV6-6 and TRBJ1-3, with a possible D match to TRBD1 (6 bases). Deletions cut 2 bases from V and 4 bases from J, with 15 bases between. CDR1 is MNHNY and CDR2 is SVGAGI in the germline V gene (reference sequence). This CDR3 comprises 16 residues.